This T cell receptor (beta chain) was profiled in a study of blood T cell repertoires in COVID-19. Source study methods: The assay estimated nucleated cells by amplifying reference gene primers. The table came from immunoSEQ multiplex PCR; TCRdb's copy has only in-frame clones and leaves some out. V and J calls plus clone size are reproduced from that table; the DNA served to infer D and trimming. This sample yields some 96,000 clones, of which roughly 92% are seen a single time; approximately 2% belongs to the top ten. The CDR3 sequence is 16 residues long. From germline, CDR1 is SGDLS and CDR2 YYNGEE. V was shortened by 0 bases and J by 0 bases, with 10 bases between the two germline ends.

The V gene is TRBV9, the J gene TRBJ1-3; D uncertain. The TCR sequence derives from a middle-aged man with active COVID-19. Material for sequencing was peripheral blood. In DNA form, the CDR3 reads TGTGCCAGCAGCGTAGCTCAGGTCCACTCTGGAAACACCATATATTTT. It specifies CASSVAQVHSGNTIYF.